This T cell receptor beta chain was profiled in a study of OX40 agonist ivuxolimab in advanced cancers. Study-level information: Previous treatment with anti-PD-1, anti-PD-L1 or anti-CTLA-4 therapy was allowed; approximately 40% had received some. Study-level results: At doses 0.1 to 3.0 mg/kg, CD4+ and CD8+ clones expanded. Among some nonresponders, normalized T-cell clonal expansion was also low.

Repertoires were generated with immunoSEQ multiplex PCR, while TCRdb's copy carries only in-frame clones and drops some. This sample has 65,000 to 90,000 clones, with less than 95% found just once. Trimming cost V 3 bases and J 3 bases, with 6 bases left between them. The CDR3 is 13 amino acids. Germline loops: CDR1 MNHEY, CDR2 SMNVEV (reference sequence). Concerning this clone itself: Its antigen is not identified.

The sample was CD4+ or CD8+ T cells sorted from blood, taken in a trial of the OX40 agonist ivuxolimab. The sequence came from an adult with an advanced solid tumor such as melanoma, head and neck, liver or kidney cancer. This chain connects TRBV27 to TRBJ2-1, with no clear D. The CDR3 DNA is TGTGCCAGCAGTTTCTCTATCTACAATGAGCAGTTCTTC. As protein: CASSFSIYNEQFF.